This TCR beta chain comes out of a study of metastatic and nonmetastatic thyroid tumors. TCRdb re-called the PCR reads with MiXCR. The data show about 35,000 clones, with 25% to 30% seen just once and less than 9.5% held by the top ten. This clone was detected many times. What it recognizes is unknown. Ahead of thyroid surgery, no patient had received treatment of any kind. Study-level points and caveats: The study reportedly found significantly higher TCR beta diversity in malignant thyroid tumors than benign nodules, in blood and tumor.

This sequence originates from a female donor with papillary thyroid cancer or a benign thyroid nodule (not recorded which). Some clones in this sample may be carry-over from other donors' samples. Input material: blood.

CDR3 region: CSAGPSRDRQETQYF. In nucleotides, the CDR3 is TGCAGTGCTGGCCCCAGCCGGGACAGACAAGAGACCCAGTACTTC. The chain carries TRBV20-1 and TRBJ2-5; 7 positions agree with TRBD1. Germline values: CDR1 DFQATT, CDR2 SNEGSKA (reference sequence). The CDR3 has 15 residues. V shed 5 bases and J 2 bases; nucleotides not matched to a gene: 11.